What follows are 22 T cell receptor beta chains derived from one specimen sequenced in a study of beta chain features in type 1 diabetes. Sequencing targeted expressed TCRB transcripts, as all isolated RNA had been reverse transcribed. Measured with immunoSEQ multiplex PCR; TCRdb has only the in-frame clones, and not every one. The sample yields fewer than 900,000 clones, around a sixth seen once. The sequenced material came from naive CD4+ T cells from blood. The source of these receptors is a woman aged 18-29 years in good health.

V is TRBV7-6 and J is TRBJ2-7, with a tentative D call TRBD2 (6 bases). The length of the CDR3 is 14 residues. Germline V gives CDR1 SGHVS, CDR2 FNYEAQ. V was shortened by 2 bases and J by 5 bases, with 13 bases between the two germline ends. The CDR3 here is CASSLTGELDEQYF. The CDR3 DNA follows: TGTGCCAGCAGCTTAACGGGGGAGTTGGACGAGCAGTACTTC.

The CDR3 reads CASTDLPGQGHEQYF. CDR3 DNA: TGCGCCAGCACCGACCTACCGGGACAGGGCCACGAGCAGTACTTC. This sequence joins TRBV5-1 and TRBJ2-7; 9 bases agree with TRBD1. This CDR3 has 15 amino acids. The ends lost 6 bases at V and 5 bases at J; junction bases unmatched: 12. CDR1 SGHRS and CDR2 YFSETQ come from the germline V gene.

This chain joins TRBV6-1 and TRBJ1-4; TRBD1 agrees at 8 bases. This CDR3 region has 15 residues. CDR1 MNHNS and CDR2 SASEGT come from the germline V gene. After removal of 2 bases from V and 8 bases from J, the junction contained 7 bases not matched to a gene. CDR3 amino acids: CASSERGRGQEKLFF. The DNA for the CDR3 is TGTGCCAGCAGTGAACGAGGCAGGGGGCAGGAAAAACTGTTTTTT.

The chain combines TRBV21-1 with TRBJ1-4. TRBV21-1 is a listed pseudogene. This CDR3 has 14 amino acids. CDR3 sequence: CASSKVDRGEKLFF. The CDR3 nucleotides are TGTGCCAGCAGCAAAGTAGACCGTGGTGAAAAACTGTTTTTT.

This clone appeared a few times. This chain connects TRBV2 to TRBJ2-2, with D hard to call. Trimming took off 5 bases at V and 5 bases at J, with 9 bases between the two ends. Germline CDR1 and CDR2: SNHLY and FYNNEI. The CDR3 spans 13 residues. CDR3 amino acids: CASSPDMTGELFF. CDR3 coding DNA: TGTGCCAGCAGTCCCGACATGACCGGGGAGCTGTTTTTT.

The table lists this clone with a few counts. The chain joins TRBV7-9 to TRBJ2-5; D remains unclear. The CDR3 runs 17 residues. The germline V and J ends were trimmed by 0 bases and 1 base, with 15 bases remaining between them. The germline CDR1 and CDR2 sequences are SEHNR and FQNEAQ (reference sequence). The CDR3 nucleotides read TGTGCCAGCAGCTTAGCGGTCGGGTATGTTCGCCAAGAGACCCAGTACTTC. It yields the protein CASSLAVGYVRQETQYF.

This clone was observed a handful of times. This rearrangement joins TRBV27 to TRBJ2-3, with 15 nucleotides matching TRBD2. The CDR3 runs 16 residues. CDR1 and CDR2 from the germline V gene are MNHEY and SMNVEV (reference sequence). V gave up 5 bases and J gave up 9 bases; unmatched junction bases: 9. The CDR3 DNA sequence: TGTGCCAGCAGTGCCGCCGGGACTAGCGGGAGGTTGACGCAGTATTTT. Protein product: CASSAAGTSGRLTQYF.

This clone was seen a few times. The chain combines TRBV19 with TRBJ2-6; 8 positions match TRBD1. CDR1 LNHDA and CDR2 SQIVND come from the germline V gene (reference sequence). V gave up 11 bases and J gave up 5 bases; unmatched junction bases: 14. CDR3 length: 16 residues. The CDR3 is CASEPAGGEWANVLTF. In DNA form, the CDR3 reads TGTGCCTCAGAACCCGCAGGGGGCGAGTGGGCCAACGTCCTGACTTTC.

This clone was observed a few times. The chain is built from TRBV2 and TRBJ2-5; either TRBD1 or TRBD2 may supply D (5 bases each). Germline V gene lookup returns CDR1 SNHLY and CDR2 FYNNEI. Trimming took 5 bases from V and 6 from J, leaving 13 bases between them. This CDR3 is 13 amino acids long. This chain's CDR3 is CASSLGTQKTQYF. The CDR3 DNA reads as TGTGCCAGCAGTTTGGGGACCCAGAAGACCCAGTACTTC.

V gene TRBV10-3 combines with J gene TRBJ2-7, with a weak D call TRBD2 (5 bases). V was cut by 3 bases and J by 3 bases, with 12 bases left in between. The CDR3 has 14 residues. The V gene's germline CDR1 is ENHRY and CDR2 SYGVKD. CDR3 in DNA: TGTGCCATCAGTGATAGGCTAGCATACTACGAGCAGTACTTC. Translation gives CAISDRLAYYEQYF.

This clone was observed a handful of times. V is TRBV15 and J is TRBJ2-1; TRBD2 might be the D (6 bases). The CDR3 consists of 14 residues. Looked up from germline, CDR1 is LNHNV and CDR2 is YYDKDF (reference sequence). V was shortened by 6 bases and J by 5 bases, with 14 bases between the two germline ends. The CDR3 loop is CATRTQGGDNEQFF. The CDR3, as DNA: TGTGCCACCAGAACCCAGGGCGGGGACAATGAGCAGTTCTTC.

The V call is TRBV7-8, the J call TRBJ2-2, with no clear D. Trimming stripped 3 bases from V and 5 bases from J, with 10 bases between. Germline V gene sequence: CDR1 SGHVS, CDR2 FQNEAQ. The CDR3 totals 14 residues. The CDR3 DNA reads TGTGCCAGCAGCTTCTCGGGTGGAACCGGGGAGCTGTTTTTT. Protein: CASSFSGGTGELFF. Filled out from reference TRBV7-8 and TRBJ2-2, the complete variable domain reads GAGVSQSPRYKVAKRGQDVALRCDPISGHVSLFWYQQALGQGPEFLTYFQNEAQLDKSGLPSDRFFAERPEGSVSTLKIQRTQQEDSAVYLCASSFSGGTGELFFGEGSRLTVL.

This clone has just a few counts. The rearrangement links TRBV4-3 to TRBJ1-2; D not certain. The CDR3 covers 13 residues. Trimming left V 3 bases short and J 10 bases short, with 15 bases between. Germline CDR1 is LGHNA and CDR2 is YSLEER. This CDR3 is CASSQAGSAVYTF. CDR3 sequence (DNA): TGCGCCAGCAGCCAGGCAGGTAGCGCAGTCTACACCTTC.

The chain joins TRBV13 to TRBJ2-1, with TRBD1 as a possible D gene (6 bases). CDR1 and CDR2 (germline): PRHDT, FYEKMQ (reference sequence). V gave up 2 bases and J gave up 3 bases, with 8 bases separating them. The length of the CDR3 is 14 residues. The CDR3 is CASSLKQGYNEQFF. The CDR3 region has the DNA TGTGCCAGCAGCTTAAAACAGGGCTACAATGAGCAGTTCTTC.

This clone was observed a handful of times. The V call is TRBV11-3, the J call TRBJ2-1; the D gene could be TRBD1 or TRBD2 (5 bases each). The V gene's germline CDR1 is SGHNT and CDR2 YENEEA. CDR3 length: 15 amino acids. With 0 bases removed from V and 4 bases from J, the gap between germline ends came to 10 bases. The CDR3 is CASSLDDGGYNEQFF. CDR3 in DNA: TGTGCCAGCAGCTTAGATGATGGGGGATACAATGAGCAGTTCTTC.

This clone was detected a few times. The chain carries TRBV27 and TRBJ2-1, with 8 bases aligning to TRBD2. With 2 bases clipped from V and 2 bases from J, the junction kept 17 bases outside the gene matches. This CDR3 contains 20 residues. The germline CDR1 and CDR2 sequences are MNHEY and SMNVEV (reference sequence). The CDR3 protein is CASSLDRSGTSRTAYNEQFF. For the CDR3, the DNA is TGTGCCAGCAGTTTAGACCGTAGCGGGACCAGCCGGACGGCCTACAATGAGCAGTTCTTC.

This clone was counted between two and nine times. The J gene is TRBJ2-5, the V gene TRBV20-1; D not certain. V lost 3 bases to trimming and J lost 3 bases, with 5 bases between them. Germline CDR1 is DFQATT and CDR2 is SNEGSKA (reference sequence). CDR3 length equals 11 residues. The CDR3 region has the DNA TGCAGTGCTAGTAGGGAAGAGACCCAGTACTTC. Residues: CSASREETQYF.

This chain joins TRBV10-3 and TRBJ1-1; D may be TRBD1 (5 bases). CDR3 length: 15 amino acids. V lost 6 bases to trimming and J lost 1 base, with 15 bases between them. The germline CDR1 and CDR2 sequences are ENHRY and SYGVKD. CDR3 sequence reads: CAIRTGTGTNTEAFF. The CDR3 DNA sequence: TGTGCCATCAGGACCGGGACGGGGACGAACACTGAAGCTTTCTTT.

The J gene is TRBJ2-1, the V gene TRBV5-6; D might be TRBD1 (6 bases). Per germline, CDR1 SGHDT and CDR2 YYEEEE. Trimming cost V 3 bases and J 5 bases, with 27 bases left between them. The CDR3 loop spans 19 amino acids. This CDR3 reads CASSSWPRTQVGQDNEQFF. For the CDR3, the DNA is TGTGCCAGCAGCTCCTGGCCCAGGACTCAGGTGGGACAAGACAATGAGCAGTTCTTC.

The chain couples TRBV27 to TRBJ2-1, with 11 bases identical to TRBD2. This CDR3 is built from 17 residues. V dropped 6 bases and J dropped 4; count of bases not matched to a gene: 11. Germline V gene sequence: CDR1 MNHEY, CDR2 SMNVEV (reference sequence). As DNA, the CDR3 is TGTGCCAGCAGCCCACTCATAGCGGGAGGGCCTTACAATGAGCAGTTCTTC. Encoded protein: CASSPLIAGGPYNEQFF.

The chain links TRBV6-6 to TRBJ2-1, with unresolved D. Trimming cost V 6 bases and J 0 bases, with 6 bases left between them. Per germline, CDR1 MNHNY and CDR2 SVGAGI (reference sequence). The CDR3 length is 13 residues. The CDR3 nucleotides are TGTGCCAGCAGGAACCCCTCCTACAATGAGCAGTTCTTC. This codes for CASRNPSYNEQFF.

This clone was detected only a few times. DNA for the CDR3: TGTGCCAGCAGCTTAGTCGGGGGACAGGATGGCTACACCTTC. It is translated as CASSLVGGQDGYTF. V gene TRBV7-2 combines with J gene TRBJ1-2, with TRBD1 identical over 8 bases. CDR1 and CDR2 from the germline V gene are SGHTA and FQGNSA. J gave up 6 bases and V 1 base, and 4 bases lay outside the gene matches. The CDR3 is made up of 14 amino acids.